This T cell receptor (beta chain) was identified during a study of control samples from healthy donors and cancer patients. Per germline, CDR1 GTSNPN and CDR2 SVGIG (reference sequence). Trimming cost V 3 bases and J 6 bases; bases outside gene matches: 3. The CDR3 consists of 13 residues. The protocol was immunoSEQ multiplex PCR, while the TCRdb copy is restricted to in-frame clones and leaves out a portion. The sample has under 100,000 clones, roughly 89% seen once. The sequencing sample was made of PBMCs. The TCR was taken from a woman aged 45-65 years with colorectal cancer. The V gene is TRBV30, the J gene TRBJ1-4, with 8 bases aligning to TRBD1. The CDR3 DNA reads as TGTGCCTGGAGCCAGGGGGCTGATGAAAAACTGTTTTTT. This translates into CAWSQGADEKLFF.